Listed below are T cell receptor beta chains from one sample, sequenced in a study of chemoradiotherapy in HPV16-positive cancers. Profiling relied on immunoSEQ multiplex PCR, and the TCRdb table lists in-frame clones only, not all of them. The sample consists of tens of thousands of clones, about 88% of them appearing once. The source was blood, collected from a patient who underwent chemoradiotherapy. Receptors were obtained from a human donor with HPV-associated anogenital cancer. Each CDR3 is given with its conserved first and last residue. D genes are given only for firm matches. The size entry is marked missing in some rows and otherwise reads once, few, many or a size class.

size: NA; J: TRBJ1-5; D: TRBD1; V: TRBV19; CDR3: CASSATGVQNNQPQHF; DNA: TGTGCCAGTAGTGCGACAGGGGTTCAGAACAATCAGCCCCAGCATTTT
size: NA; J: TRBJ2-7; D: NA; V: TRBV7-2; CDR3: CASSLTGYEQYF; DNA: TGTGCCAGCAGCTTAACGGGCTACGAGCAGTACTTC
size: once; J: TRBJ1-2; D: NA; V: TRBV6-1; CDR3: CASSESGNYGYTF; DNA: TGTGCCAGCAGTGAATCGGGGAACTATGGCTACACCTTC
size: NA; J: TRBJ2-3; D: NA; V: TRBV5-1; CDR3: CASSGRLSLTDTQYF; DNA: TGCGCCAGTTCCGGGCGGCTATCTCTCACAGATACGCAGTATTTT
size: NA; J: TRBJ2-7; D: NA; V: TRBV11-2; CDR3: CASSSRLRTTSYEQYF; DNA: TGTGCCAGCAGCTCGCGCCTCCGGACAACTTCCTACGAGCAGTACTTC
size: once; J: TRBJ2-1; D: NA; V: TRBV11-2; CDR3: CASSQRDEQFF; DNA: TGTGCCAGCAGCCAGCGGGATGAGCAGTTCTTC
size: NA; J: TRBJ2-5; D: NA; V: TRBV5-1; CDR3: CASSPVTQETQYF; DNA: TGCGCCAGCAGCCCCGTGACTCAAGAGACCCAGTACTTC
size: NA; J: TRBJ1-5; D: NA; V: TRBV27; CDR3: CASSLSSGPNQPQHF; DNA: TGTGCCAGCAGTTTATCTTCCGGCCCCAATCAGCCCCAGCATTTT
size: NA; J: TRBJ2-5; D: NA; V: TRBV29-1; CDR3: CSVEGRASKETQYF; DNA: TGCAGCGTTGAAGGTCGGGCTAGCAAGGAGACCCAGTACTTC
size: NA; J: TRBJ2-1; D: NA; V: TRBV5-1; CDR3: CASSLLTSGVSGEQFF; DNA: TGCGCCAGCAGCTTGCTTACTAGTGGGGTCTCGGGTGAGCAGTTCTTC
size: once; J: TRBJ1-4; D: NA; V: TRBV19; CDR3: CASGEGRDHNEKLFF; DNA: TGTGCCAGTGGCGAAGGGAGGGACCATAATGAAAAACTGTTTTTT
size: NA; J: TRBJ1-1; D: NA; V: TRBV5-1; CDR3: CASSSLGEAFF; DNA: TGCGCCAGCAGCTCTTTGGGGGAAGCTTTCTTT
size: NA; J: TRBJ2-5; D: NA; V: TRBV28; CDR3: CASSLSGNIETQYF; DNA: TGTGCCAGCAGTTTATCGGGGAATATAGAGACCCAGTACTTC
size: NA; J: TRBJ2-1; D: TRBD1; V: TRBV28; CDR3: CASSSDRGVSVVFDEQFF; DNA: TGTGCCAGCAGCTCAGACAGGGGGGTCTCGGTGGTGTTCGATGAGCAGTTCTTC
size: NA; J: TRBJ1-5; D: NA; V: TRBV7-8; CDR3: CASTPGPGGGQPQHF; DNA: TGTGCCAGCACCCCGGGGCCCGGGGGGGGTCAGCCCCAGCATTTT
size: once; J: TRBJ2-7; D: NA; V: TRBV7-9; CDR3: CASSGHVGGPGEQYF; DNA: TGTGCCAGCAGCGGTCACGTGGGTGGTCCGGGGGAGCAGTACTTC